Listed below are T cell receptor beta chains from one sample, sequenced in a study of cytomegalovirus exposure and HLA in healthy donors. The assay was immunoSEQ multiplex PCR, and TCRdb's table has in-frame clones only and misses some. Here the sample spans roughly 100,000 clones, 69% being singletons. Sequences were obtained from PBMCs. All receptors derive from a man in his thirties or forties in good health and CMV-seronegative. The CDR3 runs from the conserved cysteine through the conserved F or W. D genes are given only for firm matches. Size is omitted from some rows. Given values are once, few, many or a class for expanded clones.

J gene,V gene,clone size,D gene,CDR3 protein,CDR3 DNA
TRBJ2-3,TRBV7-6,.,.,CASSLGQYTDTQYF,TGTGCCAGCAGCTTAGGACAGTACACAGATACGCAGTATTTT
TRBJ2-7,TRBV9,.,.,CASSVGGAAYEQYF,TGTGCCAGCAGCGTAGGTGGGGCGGCCTACGAGCAGTACTTC
TRBJ1-4,TRBV11-2,.,TRBD1,CASSLGQGAEKLFF,TGTGCCAGCAGCCTAGGACAGGGGGCTGAAAAACTGTTTTTT
TRBJ2-3,TRBV12-5,once,TRBD2,CASGLVHLGGRRTDTQYF,TGTGCTAGTGGTTTGGTACATCTAGGCGGGAGGAGAACAGATACGCAGTATTTT
TRBJ1-2,TRBV28,.,.,CASSSDSGKGYTF,TGTGCCAGCAGTTCGGACAGTGGGAAGGGCTACACCTTC
TRBJ1-5,TRBV7-2,.,.,CASSFYNQPQHF,TGTGCCAGCAGCTTCTACAATCAGCCCCAGCATTTT
TRBJ1-2,TRBV4-3,few,.,CASSLYESSADYGYTF,TGCGCCAGCAGCCTTTATGAATCGAGTGCGGACTATGGCTACACCTTC
TRBJ1-5,TRBV19,.,.,CASNQGAQPQHF,TGTGCCAGTAACCAGGGTGCCCAGCCCCAGCATTTT
TRBJ1-2,TRBV30,.,TRBD1,CAWARQGSYGYTF,TGTGCCTGGGCGCGACAGGGGTCCTATGGCTACACCTTC
TRBJ2-7,TRBV6-6,.,TRBD2,CASSYSPGTSGYEQYF,TGTGCCAGCAGTTACTCGCCCGGGACTAGCGGCTACGAGCAGTACTTC
TRBJ1-1,TRBV18,.,.,CASSPSENTEAFF,TGTGCCAGCTCACCTTCAGAGAACACTGAAGCTTTCTTT
TRBJ2-3,TRBV5-6,few,TRBD2,CASSLALAGGDTQYF,TGTGCCAGCAGCTTGGCCCTAGCGGGAGGAGATACGCAGTATTTT
TRBJ2-4,TRBV7-2,.,TRBD2,CASSLVAGVANIQYF,TGTGCCAGCAGCTTAGTAGCGGGAGTTGCTAACATTCAGTACTTC
TRBJ1-5,TRBV7-9,.,TRBD1,CASSGGQGNQPQHF,TGTGCCAGCAGCGGAGGACAGGGAAATCAGCCCCAGCATTTT
TRBJ2-4,TRBV5-1,.,.,CASSSDGNIQYF,TGCGCCAGCAGCAGCGACGGAAACATTCAGTACTTC
TRBJ2-3,TRBV5-1,.,TRBD1,CASSRQGETDTQYF,TGCGCCAGCAGCAGACAGGGGGAGACAGATACGCAGTATTTT
TRBJ2-7,TRBV9,few,TRBD2,CASSVGLAAGGEQYF,TGTGCCAGCAGCGTAGGGCTAGCGGCAGGTGGCGAGCAGTACTTC
TRBJ2-5,TRBV11-2,.,.,CASSLEQGSETQYF,TGTGCCAGCAGCTTAGAACAGGGTAGTGAGACCCAGTACTTC
TRBJ2-1,TRBV7-3,.,TRBD2,CASSLNPAGVYNEQFF,TGTGCCAGCAGCTTAAACCCAGCGGGAGTATACAATGAGCAGTTCTTC
TRBJ1-2,TRBV28,.,.,CASLYSNYGYTF,TGTGCCAGCCTTTACAGTAACTATGGCTACACCTTC
TRBJ2-7,TRBV30,.,TRBD2,CAWSVMGREGYEQYF,TGTGCCTGGAGTGTAATGGGGCGGGAGGGCTACGAGCAGTACTTC
TRBJ2-7,TRBV19,few,TRBD2,CASSPHTSGTIREQYF,TGTGCCAGTAGTCCACATACTAGCGGGACGATACGAGAGCAGTACTTC
TRBJ2-1,TRBV5-1,once,TRBD2,CASSLPGTSGSNEQFF,TGCGCCAGCAGCTTGCCCGGGACTAGCGGGAGCAATGAGCAGTTCTTC
TRBJ1-5,TRBV2,once,.,CASSERTENQPQHF,TGTGCCAGCAGTGAAAGGACAGAGAATCAGCCCCAGCATTTT
TRBJ2-4,TRBV7-9,.,.,CASSSGGVGFGSQYF,TGTGCCAGCAGCTCGGGGGGCGTTGGCTTCGGCAGTCAGTACTTC
TRBJ2-2,TRBV6-6,.,.,CASSYTGTGELFF,TGTGCCAGCAGTTATACGGGGACCGGGGAGCTGTTTTTT
TRBJ2-7,TRBV28,.,.,CASRGLSAYEQYF,TGTGCCAGCAGAGGACTATCCGCCTACGAGCAGTACTTC
TRBJ1-5,TRBV19,few,.,CASSTRDTPYSNQPQHF,TGTGCCAGTAGTACTCGGGACACACCCTATAGCAATCAGCCCCAGCATTTT
TRBJ2-7,TRBV7-2,.,.,CASSLEPITHYEQYF,TGTGCCAGCAGCTTGGAGCCGATCACTCACTACGAGCAGTACTTC
TRBJ2-5,TRBV18,.,.,CASSPRASQETQYF,TGTGCCAGCTCACCACGAGCTAGCCAAGAGACCCAGTACTTC
TRBJ2-3,TRBV18,.,.,CACSALPGRPSTDTQYF,TGTGCCTGCTCTGCCCTCCCGGGGAGGCCTAGCACAGATACGCAGTATTTT
TRBJ2-3,TRBV5-1,.,.,CASSLPEEGDTQYF,TGCGCCAGCAGCTTGCCCGAAGAGGGAGATACGCAGTATTTT
TRBJ1-6,TRBV9,.,.,CASSRDTNSPLHF,TGTGCCAGCAGCCGGGACACGAATTCACCCCTCCACTTT
TRBJ2-1,TRBV5-6,.,TRBD2,CASSPTAGTSFSYNEQFF,TGTGCCAGCAGCCCAACGGCCGGGACTAGCTTCTCCTACAATGAGCAGTTCTTC
TRBJ1-4,TRBV10-3,.,TRBD1,CAITAGTGGSEKLFF,TGTGCCATCACCGCTGGGACAGGGGGTAGTGAAAAACTGTTTTTT
TRBJ1-2,TRBV4-3,.,.,CASSQETAVRNYGYTF,TGCGCCAGCAGCCAAGAGACGGCGGTGCGTAACTATGGCTACACCTTC
TRBJ2-7,TRBV15,.,TRBD1,CATSGWTGLSYEQYF,TGTGCCACCAGCGGGTGGACAGGCCTCTCCTACGAGCAGTACTTC